The rows below give T cell receptor beta chains drawn from one sample of a study of shared clonotypes between healthy human individuals. Libraries were prepared by immunoSEQ multiplex PCR; TCRdb keeps only in-frame clonotypes and omits some of them. The repertoire holds 2 million to 2.5 million clones, with approximately 93% as singletons. The sequencing input was naive CD4+ T cells from PBMCs. The receptors originated from a man younger than 35 in good health. Some clones in this sample may be carry-over from other donors' samples. CDR3s include the opening cysteine and the closing phenylalanine or tryptophan. A D gene is named only where the DNA matches it firmly. For some rows the clone size is stated as once, few or many, or as a class when expanded; others skip it.

12,TRBV12-5,-,-,TRBJ1-2,TGTGCTAGTGCGAGGGATGCCTATGGCTACACCTTC,CASARDAYGYTF
13,TRBV30,-,-,TRBJ2-7,TGTGCCTGGAGTCAAACAATCCAGCACGAGCAGTACTTC,CAWSQTIQHEQYF
14,TRBV6-5,-,-,TRBJ1-2,TGTGCCAGCAGTTACCGGGCGGGGGCGGCTGGCTACACCTTC,CASSYRAGAAGYTF
17,TRBV14,-,-,TRBJ2-2,TGTGCCAGCAGCCAAGCCAAGGCGGGGATTAGACCCGGGGAGCTGTTTTTT,CASSQAKAGIRPGELFF
13,TRBV2,-,few,TRBJ1-1,TGTGCCTCCCACTTGTTCATCAACACTGAAGCTTTCTTT,CASHLFINTEAFF
16,TRBV5-1,-,-,TRBJ1-2,TGCGCCAGCAGCTTGGTCGTATCAGGGGCGGGCTATGGCTACACCTTC,CASSLVVSGAGYGYTF
15,TRBV28,TRBD2,-,TRBJ2-5,TGTGCCAGCAGTTCGGGAGGGCCGGCGAGAGAGACCCAGTACTTC,CASSSGGPARETQYF
15,TRBV6-6,TRBD2,-,TRBJ2-5,TGTGCCAGCAGTTACATCCGGGAGGGACGGGAGACCCAGTACTTC,CASSYIREGRETQYF
13,TRBV29-1,-,-,TRBJ2-1,TGCAGCGTTGTAGACGGTACAATCAATGAGCAGTTCTTC,CSVVDGTINEQFF
19,TRBV9,TRBD2,-,TRBJ2-1,TGTGCCAGCAGCGTAGCGGTAGCGGGAGGGCCATATTTCCACAATGAGCAGTTCTTC,CASSVAVAGGPYFHNEQFF
15,TRBV9,TRBD1,-,TRBJ2-7,TGTGCCAGCAGCGTAGGACAGGGATCTCCCTACGAGCAGTACTTC,CASSVGQGSPYEQYF
15,TRBV5-4,TRBD2,-,TRBJ2-5,TGTGCCGGCAGCTTAAGACTAGCGGGCCAAGAGACCCAGTACTTC,CAGSLRLAGQETQYF
17,TRBV5-1,TRBD2,-,TRBJ2-1,TGCGCCAGCAGCACCGGGACTAGCGGGAGTGGAGGTAATGAGCAGTTCTTC,CASSTGTSGSGGNEQFF
16,TRBV6-4,TRBD2,-,TRBJ2-1,TGTGCCAGCAGGCGGACTAGCCAGAGCTCCTACAATGAGCAGTTCTTC,CASRRTSQSSYNEQFF
12,TRBV29-1,-,-,TRBJ2-3,TGCAGCGCCCTAAGATCCGGGGATACGCAGTATTTT,CSALRSGDTQYF
18,TRBV25-1,TRBD1,-,TRBJ1-4,TGTGCCAGCAGTGCCCGGTTAGGACAGGTCGGGGATAATGAAAAACTGTTTTTT,CASSARLGQVGDNEKLFF
13,TRBV7-2,-,-,TRBJ2-2,TGTGCCAGCAGCTCCTTCACGGGCGGGGAGCTGTTTTTT,CASSSFTGGELFF
12,TRBV29-1,TRBD2,-,TRBJ2-5,TGCAGCGTTGCCCAGGGAGGGGAGACCCAGTACTTC,CSVAQGGETQYF
16,TRBV5-1,-,-,TRBJ2-1,TGCGCCAGCAGCTCCTTAGCGGAAACCTCCTACAATGAGCAGTTCTTC,CASSSLAETSYNEQFF
12,TRBV10-3,-,few,TRBJ1-3,TGTGCCGGGGGGAGTTCTGGAAACACCATATATTTT,CAGGSSGNTIYF
17,TRBV28,-,-,TRBJ2-3,TGTGCCAGCAGTTTATTTGTGACCGTCACTAGCACAGATACGCAGTATTTT,CASSLFVTVTSTDTQYF
9,TRBV7-3,-,-,TRBJ1-1,TGTGCCAGCAGCTCCAAAGCTTTCTTT,CASSSKAFF
15,TRBV11-2,-,-,TRBJ2-5,TGTGCCAGCGGCCCGTTGCTAAGGTACCAAGAGACCCAGTACTTC,CASGPLLRYQETQYF
15,TRBV7-9,TRBD2,-,TRBJ2-7,TGTGCCAGCAGCTCTCAAGGGGGGACTAGTACTGAGCAGTACTTC,CASSSQGGTSTEQYF
16,TRBV29-1,-,-,TRBJ1-1,TGCAGCGTTAGAGGGGACTTAGGGGCGAGTACAACTGAAGCTTTCTTT,CSVRGDLGASTTEAFF
17,TRBV25-1,-,-,TRBJ1-2,TGTGCCAGCAGTGAATCCCTGGGGTCAGACCTTAACTATGGCTACACCTTC,CASSESLGSDLNYGYTF
14,TRBV11-2,TRBD1,-,TRBJ1-4,TGTGCCAGCAGGCGGACAGGGGAAGTGAAAAAACTGTTTTTT,CASRRTGEVKKLFF
18,TRBV28,-,-,TRBJ2-6,TGTGCCAGCAGCCTCCTCGGGACGGTACTCTCTGGGGCCAACGTCCTGACTTTC,CASSLLGTVLSGANVLTF
14,TRBV6-5,TRBD2,once,TRBJ2-1,TGTGCCAGCAGGGGGACTAGCGGGAGTAATGAGCAGTTCTTC,CASRGTSGSNEQFF
10,TRBV20-1,-,few,TRBJ1-4,TGCAGTGCTAGAGAACGGGGGCTGTTTTTT,CSARERGLFF
19,TRBV5-1,TRBD1,-,TRBJ1-3,TGCGCCAGCAGCTTGCCCGGGACAGGGGCGACGGGCTCTGGAAACACCATATATTTT,CASSLPGTGATGSGNTIYF
15,TRBV10-3,-,-,TRBJ1-1,TGTGCCATCAGTGAGTCGTTTGGGGTGAGCACTGAAGCTTTCTTT,CAISESFGVSTEAFF
13,TRBV7-9,-,-,TRBJ2-5,TGTGCCAGCAGCTACCAGGGGCGGGAGACCCAGTACTTC,CASSYQGRETQYF
15,TRBV27,-,-,TRBJ2-7,TGTGCCAGCAAAGATTTACAGGGAGGGAGCTACGAGCAGTACTTC,CASKDLQGGSYEQYF
14,TRBV7-9,-,-,TRBJ2-2,TGTGCCAGCACCCCCCGGGCGGCTACCGGGGAGCTGTTTTTT,CASTPRAATGELFF
17,TRBV4-1,-,-,TRBJ1-1,TGCGCCAGCAGCCAAAGCCCCAATACCTTCGCGGGCACTGAAGCTTTCTTT,CASSQSPNTFAGTEAFF
15,TRBV7-3,TRBD2,-,TRBJ2-1,TGTGCCAGCAGCCTCGGGACTAGCGGGAGCTATGAGCAGTTCTTC,CASSLGTSGSYEQFF
16,TRBV4-1,TRBD2,-,TRBJ2-1,TGCGCCAGCAGCCAGCCCTTAACGGGAGGGGGGAATGAGCAGTTCTTC,CASSQPLTGGGNEQFF
15,TRBV5-1,-,-,TRBJ1-2,TGCGCCAGCAGCTTGGGAGGGACATCATCCTATGGCTACACCTTC,CASSLGGTSSYGYTF
15,TRBV11-2,-,-,TRBJ1-2,TGTGCCAGCAACCAAGTCAGGGGCAGCGCGTATGGCTACACCTTC,CASNQVRGSAYGYTF
17,TRBV7-2,TRBD2,-,TRBJ2-7,TGTGCCAGCAGCCGTATCAGGACTAGCGGGATCTCCTACGAGCAGTACTTC,CASSRIRTSGISYEQYF
17,TRBV6-4,-,-,TRBJ1-5,TGTGCCAGCCACGATGGAATAGCGGGACGGCTTAATGGACCCCAGCATTTT,CASHDGIAGRLNGPQHF
14,TRBV6-1,-,-,TRBJ1-5,TGTGCCAGCAGCCACGGACAGAACAATCAGCCCCAGCATTTT,CASSHGQNNQPQHF
15,TRBV9,-,-,TRBJ1-1,TGTGCCAGCAGCCTGTGCAGGGTCGATAACACTGAAGCTTTCTTT,CASSLCRVDNTEAFF
15,TRBV15,TRBD2,-,TRBJ2-2,TGTGCCACCAGCAAAGGGACTAGCGGGATGGGGGAGCTGTTTTTT,CATSKGTSGMGELFF
16,TRBV30,TRBD2,-,TRBJ2-7,TGTGCCTGGAGGCCCCCCCGCGGGAGCAGTATACGCGAGCAGTACTTC,CAWRPPRGSSIREQYF
13,TRBV29-1,-,-,TRBJ2-5,TGCAGCGTTGAGGGGATGGCCCAAGAGACCCAGTACTTC,CSVEGMAQETQYF
11,TRBV19,-,-,TRBJ1-1,TGTGCCAGTTTCCAGAACACTGAAGCTTTCTTT,CASFQNTEAFF
12,TRBV29-1,-,-,TRBJ2-3,TGCAGCGTTCTGGGGGTGGCAGATACGCAGTATTTT,CSVLGVADTQYF
15,TRBV19,TRBD1,-,TRBJ1-5,TGTGCCAGTAGGTCGCAGGGGGCAGGCAATCAGCCCCAGCATTTT,CASRSQGAGNQPQHF
17,TRBV4-1,TRBD2,-,TRBJ2-1,TGCGCCAGCAGCCAAGGGTGGACTAGCGGGAGTTTAGGTGAGCAGTTCTTC,CASSQGWTSGSLGEQFF
16,TRBV14,-,-,TRBJ2-1,TGTGCCAGCAGCCATCAGGGAGAGACATCCTACAATGAGCAGTTCTTC,CASSHQGETSYNEQFF
15,TRBV7-3,-,once,TRBJ1-1,TGTGCCAGCAGCTTAAACACCGGAGGAAACACTGAAGCTTTCTTT,CASSLNTGGNTEAFF
15,TRBV11-2,-,-,TRBJ2-5,TGTGCCAGCAGCTTACCCTGGACAGTCCAAGAGACCCAGTACTTC,CASSLPWTVQETQYF
16,TRBV7-6,TRBD1,-,TRBJ1-4,TGTGCCAGCAGCTCCCGGGACAGAGGAACTAATGAAAAACTGTTTTTT,CASSSRDRGTNEKLFF
15,TRBV5-4,-,-,TRBJ1-2,TGTGCCAGCAGCTTGGTTAGACGGGGGGCGCATGGCTACACCTTC,CASSLVRRGAHGYTF
13,TRBV29-1,TRBD2,-,TRBJ2-3,TGCAGCGTCATGGCGGGAGGTGCAGATACGCAGTATTTT,CSVMAGGADTQYF
13,TRBV2,-,-,TRBJ2-7,TGTGCCAGCAGTGGACAGCTCTCCTACGAGCAGTACTTC,CASSGQLSYEQYF
12,TRBV6-1,-,-,TRBJ1-4,TGTGCCAGCAGTCGGGTGGGTGAAAAACTGTTTTTT,CASSRVGEKLFF
14,TRBV27,-,-,TRBJ2-7,TGTGCCAGCAGTCCCCGGGGAAACTCCTACGAGCAGTACTTC,CASSPRGNSYEQYF